The clone carrying this T cell receptor beta chain was observed once. No antigen is known for it. The DNA is omitted, as the CDR3 cannot be located on it reliably, and the CDR3 follows TCRdb's listing. The data stem from a study of shared clonotypes between healthy human individuals. As for the study in general: A couple of women and a few men aged 18 to 49 made up the donors. For every donor, three CD4 naive, three CD4 memory, two CD8 naive and one CD8 memory plates were used. Study results and caveats: Generally, estimated richness proved larger in naive subsets than it did in memory subsets.

The investigators split CD4+ cells into a CD45RA+ naive subset and a CD45RA-negative memory subset. The assay was immunoSEQ multiplex PCR, and TCRdb's table has in-frame clones only and misses some. The sample includes roughly 1.5 million clones, around 98% seen only once; the top ten take around 0.47%. From its first to its last residue, the CDR3 has 13 amino acids. The source is a man in his thirties or forties in good health. The sequenced sample consisted of naive CD4+ T cells sorted from blood. The subset here: CD45RA+ positively selected. The chain employs TRBV21-1 and TRBJ2-6. TRBV21-1 is deemed a pseudogene. The CDR3 here is CALVGTGANVLTF.